This is a list of T cell receptor beta chains from one sample in a study of CD8+ T cells in alopecia areata. Produced via immunoSEQ multiplex PCR; TCRdb's table is partial and in-frame only. The data show more than 200,000 clones, 67% seen once. Sequenced here: CD4+ T cells sorted from blood, sampled at week 0. These receptors originate from a human donor with alopecia areata. The CDR3 runs from the conserved cysteine through the conserved F or W. D genes are given only for firm matches. A clone size is listed for some rows: how often the clone was seen (once, few, many), or a class if it is expanded.

J gene	clone size	D gene	V gene	CDR3 DNA	CDR3 protein
TRBJ2-1	NA	NA	TRBV29-1	TGCAGCGTTGGTGAGTCACAAAACTACAATGAGCAGTTCTTC	CSVGESQNYNEQFF
TRBJ2-1	NA	TRBD1	TRBV4-1	TGCGCCAGCAGACCCCACGACAGGGTTTCGTCCAATGAGCAGTTCTTC	CASRPHDRVSSNEQFF
TRBJ2-5	few	TRBD2	TRBV4-2	TGTGCCAGCAGCCAAGGAGCGGGGGGCAGTGCCCAAGAGACCCAGTACTTC	CASSQGAGGSAQETQYF
TRBJ1-6	NA	NA	TRBV7-6	TGTGCCAGCAGCTTCTCCAGGGCTCCGGGGGGTTCACCCCTCCACTTT	CASSFSRAPGGSPLHF
TRBJ2-7	once	TRBD2	TRBV14	TGTGCCAGCAGCCAAGGGACTAGCGGAAGCTACGAGCAGTACTTC	CASSQGTSGSYEQYF
TRBJ1-1	NA	NA	TRBV30	TGTGCTACTAGGGGCAGGAAGAACACTGAAGCTTTCTTT	CATRGRKNTEAFF
TRBJ2-1	NA	TRBD2	TRBV5-6	TGTGCCAGCAGCCCCGATCTAGCGGGGGGAGGTGAGCAGTTCTTC	CASSPDLAGGGEQFF
TRBJ2-3	NA	NA	TRBV20-1	TGCAGTGCTAGGGCTCCCGATACGCAGTATTTT	CSARAPDTQYF
TRBJ1-2	NA	TRBD1	TRBV25-1	TGTGCCAGCAGTGAATTCCCGTCGACAGGGAACTATGGCTACACCTTC	CASSEFPSTGNYGYTF
TRBJ1-4	few	NA	TRBV29-1	TGCAGCGTTGTTGGCTTAGAGGAAAAACTGTTTTTT	CSVVGLEEKLFF
TRBJ2-3	NA	NA	TRBV5-1	TGCGCCAGCAGCTTGGTTGGCTCCACAGATACGCAGTATTTT	CASSLVGSTDTQYF
TRBJ2-5	few	NA	TRBV9	TGTGCCAGCTCCCTGACAGGTCGGCGAGAGACCCAGTACTTC	CASSLTGRRETQYF
TRBJ1-3	NA	NA	TRBV9	TGTGCCAGCAGCGTAGCTACGGGGGGAGCTGGAAACACCATATATTTT	CASSVATGGAGNTIYF
TRBJ1-6	few	NA	TRBV29-1	TGCAGCGTTCGGACAGTGGGAAATTCACCCCTCCACTTT	CSVRTVGNSPLHF
TRBJ1-1	NA	NA	TRBV29-1	TGCAGTGCAGGCTCGGTTGGTGGTGAAGCTTTCTTT	CSAGSVGGEAFF
TRBJ1-1	NA	NA	TRBV7-2	TGTGCCAGCAGCCCGGCCCACTCTGATGCTTTCTTT	CASSPAHSDAFF
TRBJ2-7	NA	NA	TRBV29-1	TGCAGCGTTGAAGATCTTTCAGGGGACGAGCAGTACTTC	CSVEDLSGDEQYF
TRBJ2-7	NA	NA	TRBV29-1	TGCAGCGTGAATTCAGGGTTCGAGCAGTACTTC	CSVNSGFEQYF
TRBJ1-6	NA	NA	TRBV6-6	TGTGCCAGCAGACCCCGGGAGGGGGGCAATTCACCCCTCCACTTT	CASRPREGGNSPLHF
TRBJ2-2	once	NA	TRBV7-2	TGTGCCAGCAGCTTAGCGTGGGCCGGGGAGCTGTTTTTT	CASSLAWAGELFF
TRBJ1-6	few	NA	TRBV30	TGTGCCTGGAACTCCAGGGAGGGAGGATCACCCCTCCACTTT	CAWNSREGGSPLHF